This is a list of T cell receptor beta chains from one sample in a study of shared clonotypes between healthy human individuals. Assay used: immunoSEQ multiplex PCR; TCRdb lists only in-frame clones, some missing. The repertoire consists of about 690,000 clones, with 80% to 95% occurring once and the leading ten covering about 34%. Source material: memory CD8+ T cells from PBMCs. These TCRs come from a man younger than 35 in good health. Some clones in this sample may be carry-over from other donors' samples. CDR3s include the opening cysteine and the closing phenylalanine or tryptophan. The order of the fields is J gene, D gene, clone size, V gene, CDR3 protein, CDR3 DNA. A D gene is named only where the DNA matches it firmly. Expanded clones are given a class, and other clones once, few, many or no size at all.

TRBJ2-2	NA	NA	TRBV10-3	CAIKVTGGENTGELFF	TGTGCCATCAAGGTCACTGGCGGAGAGAACACCGGGGAGCTGTTTTTT
TRBJ2-1	NA	NA	TRBV19	CASRITGSGGEQFF	TGTGCCAGTAGAATAACAGGCTCCGGGGGAGAGCAGTTCTTC
TRBJ2-2	NA	NA	TRBV4-1	CASSHPGQSGELFF	TGCGCCAGCAGCCACCCGGGCCAATCGGGGGAGCTGTTTTTT
TRBJ2-7	TRBD1	NA	TRBV11-2	CASSLWTGSSYEQYF	TGTGCCAGCAGCTTATGGACAGGGAGCTCCTACGAGCAGTACTTC
TRBJ2-3	NA	NA	TRBV5-5	CASIRADTQYF	TGTGCCAGCATTCGGGCAGATACGCAGTATTTT
TRBJ2-7	TRBD2	NA	TRBV5-4	CASSLEGLAGEQYF	TGTGCCAGCAGCTTGGAGGGGCTAGCGGGTGAGCAGTACTTC
TRBJ1-2	NA	NA	TRBV19	CASSMAGLSGYTF	TGTGCCAGTAGTATGGCCGGTCTCTCTGGCTACACCTTC
TRBJ1-1	NA	NA	TRBV11-2	CASSSSPDLNTEAFF	TGTGCCAGCAGCTCTTCCCCAGATCTGAACACTGAAGCTTTCTTT
TRBJ2-1	NA	NA	TRBV21-1	CASSKWALSYNEQFF	TGTGCCAGCAGCAAATGGGCCCTATCCTACAATGAGCAGTTCTTC
TRBJ2-7	NA	NA	TRBV7-8	CASSSTGTDTYYEQYF	TGTGCCAGCAGCTCAACCGGGACCGATACTTACTACGAGCAGTACTTC
TRBJ2-1	TRBD2	NA	TRBV13	CASSLRLADSSYNEQFF	TGTGCCAGCAGCCTCCGACTAGCGGATAGCTCCTACAATGAGCAGTTCTTC
TRBJ2-7	TRBD2	NA	TRBV7-9	CASSSSGSYEQYF	TGTGCCAGCAGCTCTAGCGGGAGCTACGAGCAGTACTTC
TRBJ2-1	TRBD2	NA	TRBV19	CASRSSGPNEQFF	TGTGCCAGTAGGTCTAGCGGACCCAATGAGCAGTTCTTC
TRBJ2-1	NA	NA	TRBV9	CASNGPNNEQFF	TGTGCCAGCAATGGGCCGAACAATGAGCAGTTCTTC
TRBJ2-7	TRBD2	NA	TRBV15	CATSRGAGAAYEQYF	TGTGCCACCAGCAGAGGAGCGGGAGCCGCCTACGAGCAGTACTTC
TRBJ2-7	TRBD2	NA	TRBV9	CASSVDPPSGSPARYEQYF	TGTGCCAGCAGCGTAGATCCCCCCAGCGGGAGTCCCGCGCGCTACGAGCAGTACTTC
TRBJ2-1	NA	NA	TRBV19	CASSSSGHSYNEQFF	TGTGCCAGTAGTAGTTCTGGACACTCCTACAATGAGCAGTTCTTC
TRBJ2-1	NA	NA	TRBV10-1	CASSDMGERNEQFF	TGCGCCAGCAGTGATATGGGGGAGAGGAATGAGCAGTTCTTC
TRBJ2-7	NA	many	TRBV25-1	CASRPFAGAGKLYEQYF	TGTGCCAGCAGACCCTTCGCCGGAGCGGGCAAACTCTACGAGCAGTACTTC
TRBJ1-1	TRBD1	few	TRBV19	CASNRGAEAFF	TGTGCCAGTAACAGGGGCGCTGAAGCTTTCTTT
TRBJ2-1	NA	once	TRBV6-4	CASSDVAGRYNEQFF	TGTGCCAGCAGTGACGTGGCGGGACGATACAATGAGCAGTTCTTC
TRBJ2-7	TRBD2	NA	TRBV13	CASIGGRGNEQYF	TGTGCCAGCATCGGCGGGAGGGGCAACGAGCAGTACTTC
TRBJ2-7	NA	NA	TRBV5-1	CASSLHDRPSSYEQYF	TGCGCCAGCAGCCTACATGACAGGCCCAGCTCCTACGAGCAGTACTTC
TRBJ2-1	TRBD2	NA	TRBV27	CASSRLAGTYNEQFF	TGTGCCAGCAGTCGGTTAGCGGGAACTTACAATGAGCAGTTCTTC
TRBJ2-2	NA	NA	TRBV2	CASRTRPGQHAGANTGELFF	TGTGCCAGCAGGACGAGACCGGGACAACATGCGGGCGCGAACACCGGGGAGCTGTTTTTT
TRBJ2-7	NA	NA	TRBV6-6	CASSSGDEQYF	TGTGCCAGCAGCTCGGGGGACGAGCAGTACTTC
TRBJ2-1	NA	NA	TRBV28	CASTWTGLAGDEQFF	TGTGCCAGCACTTGGACTGGCCTTGCAGGGGATGAGCAGTTCTTC
TRBJ2-3	TRBD2	NA	TRBV7-9	CASSSRRASGSTDTQYF	TGTGCCAGCAGCTCCCGCCGGGCTAGCGGGAGCACAGATACGCAGTATTTT
TRBJ2-1	NA	NA	TRBV10-3	CAISAPRGKNNEQFF	TGTGCCATCAGCGCCCCCAGGGGAAAGAACAATGAGCAGTTCTTC
TRBJ2-5	NA	NA	TRBV7-6	CASSLAEVQGWETQYF	TGTGCCAGCAGCTTAGCGGAGGTCCAGGGATGGGAGACCCAGTACTTC
TRBJ2-2	NA	once	TRBV7-9	CASSSGKANTGELFF	TGTGCCAGCAGCTCGGGCAAGGCGAACACCGGGGAGCTGTTTTTT
TRBJ2-5	NA	NA	TRBV4-1	CASSQGQGKETQYF	TGCGCCAGCAGCCAAGGTCAAGGGAAAGAGACCCAGTACTTC
TRBJ2-1	TRBD1	NA	TRBV27	CASSHPRQGYYNEQFF	TGTGCCAGCAGTCACCCTCGACAGGGCTACTACAATGAGCAGTTCTTC
TRBJ2-7	NA	NA	TRBV7-9	CASSWGRGYEQYF	TGTGCCAGCAGCTGGGGTCGGGGCTACGAGCAGTACTTC
TRBJ2-7	NA	NA	TRBV14	CASSQYPAASYEQYF	TGTGCCAGCAGCCAGTATCCAGCTGCGTCCTACGAGCAGTACTTC
TRBJ2-3	NA	once	TRBV28	CASSVPGLPTDTQYF	TGTGCCAGCAGCGTTCCGGGACTTCCCACAGATACGCAGTATTTT
TRBJ2-1	TRBD1	NA	TRBV6-5	CASSRDRWGNEQFF	TGTGCCAGCAGTCGGGACAGGTGGGGCAATGAGCAGTTCTTC
TRBJ2-7	NA	NA	TRBV4-2	CASSQGFDSYEQYF	TGTGCCAGCAGCCAAGGTTTCGACTCCTACGAGCAGTACTTC
TRBJ2-7	NA	once	TRBV4-2	CASSQLIQGGFYEQYF	TGTGCCAGCAGCCAACTCATCCAGGGGGGATTCTACGAGCAGTACTTC
TRBJ2-5	NA	NA	TRBV19	CASSNPYQETQYF	TGTGCCAGTAGTAATCCGTACCAAGAGACCCAGTACTTC
TRBJ2-7	TRBD2	NA	TRBV5-6	CASSSTSGVYEQYF	TGTGCCAGCAGCTCGACTAGCGGAGTATACGAGCAGTACTTC
TRBJ2-7	TRBD1	NA	TRBV28	CASSLFRQGDDEQYF	TGTGCCAGCAGTTTATTTCGACAGGGAGACGACGAGCAGTACTTC
TRBJ2-1	NA	NA	TRBV27	CASAQMLGINNEQFF	TGTGCCAGCGCCCAAATGCTAGGGATCAACAATGAGCAGTTCTTC
TRBJ2-7	TRBD1	NA	TRBV4-1	CASSQSPGQGSPYEQYF	TGCGCCAGCAGCCAGAGCCCGGGACAGGGGAGTCCCTACGAGCAGTACTTC
TRBJ2-7	TRBD2	NA	TRBV2	CASTELAGAGYEQYF	TGTGCCAGCACCGAACTAGCGGGAGCTGGATACGAGCAGTACTTC
TRBJ2-7	NA	NA	TRBV6-5	CASSEIGGSYEQYF	TGTGCCAGCAGTGAGATAGGGGGTTCCTACGAGCAGTACTTC
TRBJ2-7	TRBD1	NA	TRBV19	CASSALRGLPYEQYF	TGTGCCAGTAGTGCCCTCAGGGGGCTGCCCTACGAGCAGTACTTC
TRBJ1-2	NA	NA	TRBV28	CASTPDRNYGYTF	TGTGCCAGCACTCCGGACAGAAACTATGGCTACACCTTC
TRBJ2-2	NA	NA	TRBV18	CASSRKNHKNTGELFF	TGTGCCAGCTCACGGAAAAACCACAAGAACACCGGGGAGCTGTTTTTT
TRBJ2-1	NA	once	TRBV15	CATSKSTRDNEQFF	TGTGCCACCAGCAAATCCACGAGGGACAATGAGCAGTTCTTC
TRBJ2-7	NA	once	TRBV14	CASSQGPQGRSSYEQYF	TGTGCCAGCAGCCAAGGCCCTCAGGGGAGGAGCTCCTACGAGCAGTACTTC
TRBJ1-2	NA	NA	TRBV2	CASSEVRGYGYTF	TGTGCCAGCAGTGAGGTTCGGGGCTATGGCTACACCTTC
TRBJ2-7	NA	NA	TRBV5-1	CASSLWPTEQYF	TGCGCCAGCAGCTTGTGGCCAACGGAGCAGTACTTC